The 31 T cell receptor beta chains in this list originate from one sample, sequenced in a study of T cell responses to AZD1222 COVID-19 vaccine listed by TCRdb under 2021. Receptors were amplified or captured by the immunoSEQ multiplex PCR assay. TCRdb carries this immuneACCESS record with in-frame sequences only. Its versions omit some clonotypes, under half of them owing to an unresolved V gene in the studies checked, with the rest unexplained. This sample is represented by roughly 81,000 clones; 70% to 90% of them were singletons. The ten biggest clones cover 6% to 9% of the sample. The time point label, as the study defines it: baseline before first vaccination. The specimen comprised peripheral blood, sampled on day 0 of AZD1222 vaccination. These receptors were collected from an adult in good health.

The chain has TRBV7-9 and TRBJ2-7; 10 nucleotides agree with TRBD1. The V gene's germline CDR1 is SEHNR and CDR2 FQNEAQ (reference sequence). With V trimmed by 8 bases and J by 4 bases, 5 bases remained unmatched. CDR3 size: 13 residues. CDR3 loop: CASGGTGVYEQYF. The CDR3 DNA sequence: TGTGCCAGCGGAGGGACAGGGGTTTACGAGCAGTACTTC.

The chain combines TRBV6-5 with TRBJ1-3; D unresolved. Looked up from germline, CDR1 is MNHEY and CDR2 is SVGAGI. The V and J ends lost 6 bases and 2 bases respectively, with 5 bases between them. This CDR3 comprises 12 residues. The CDR3 reads CASRNPGNTIYF. DNA for the CDR3: TGTGCCAGCAGAAATCCTGGAAACACCATATATTTT.

The CDR3 protein is CASAPEQGSEKLFF. In DNA form, the CDR3 reads TGTGCCAGCGCCCCGGAGCAGGGTAGCGAAAAACTGTTTTTT. This sequence joins TRBV9 and TRBJ1-4; the D gene is possibly TRBD1 (5 bases). The ends were cut back, 7 bases at V and 8 bases at J, with 18 bases in the middle. Germline lookup yields CDR1 SGDLS and CDR2 YYNGEE. CDR3 length equals 14 residues.

J is TRBJ2-5 and V is TRBV28; D is possibly TRBD1 (6 bases). Germline CDR1 reads MDHEN; CDR2 reads SYDVKM. CDR3 length equals 16 residues. Deletions cut 5 bases from V and 1 base from J, with 17 bases between. Here the CDR3 DNA reads TGTGCCAGCAGTCCTCAGGGGCTGGAAGGCCAAGAGACCCAGTACTTC. This gives the protein CASSPQGLEGQETQYF.

The V and J genes are TRBV4-1 and TRBJ1-6; possibly TRBD1 for D (6 bases). The CDR3 spans 15 residues. V gave up 1 base and J gave up 10 bases, with 14 bases separating them. Germline CDR1 MGHRA, CDR2 YSYEKL. The CDR3 reads CASSQVRSGGSPLHF. CDR3 bases: TGCGCCAGCAGCCAAGTACGATCGGGGGGCTCACCCCTCCACTTT.

J is TRBJ2-7 and V is TRBV2; the match to TRBD2 covers 16 bases. The germline CDR1 and CDR2 sequences are SNHLY and FYNNEI. The J segment lost 3 bases and the V segment lost 6 bases, leaving 14 bases of the junction unmatched. The CDR3 has 19 residues. Here the CDR3 reads CASSPPRGTSGRGSYEQYF. CDR3 DNA sequence: TGTGCCAGCAGCCCCCCGAGGGGGACTAGCGGGAGGGGAAGCTACGAGCAGTACTTC.

This clone was picked up a small number of times. The chain is built from TRBV12-3 or TRBV12-4 and TRBJ1-1; D uncertain. V gave up 3 bases and J gave up 6 bases, with 11 bases separating them. The CDR3 length is 13 residues. CDR3 sequence (DNA): TGTGCCAGCAGTTTTGGGGTTAGGGCTGAAGCTTTCTTT. It encodes CASSFGVRAEAFF.

This rearrangement joins TRBV7-9 to TRBJ1-3; D gene ambiguous. There are 11 residues in the CDR3. V was clipped by 5 bases and J by 11 bases, with 10 bases between them. Germline CDR1 SEHNR, CDR2 FQNEAQ (reference sequence). In DNA, the CDR3 is TGTGCCAGCAGCCGAGTGGAGCCCATATATTTT. Amino acid sequence: CASSRVEPIYF.

The chain uses TRBV12-5 and TRBJ2-3; the match to TRBD1 covers 8 bases. This CDR3 comprises 20 residues. Germline lookup yields CDR1 LGHNT and CDR2 FRNRAP. V lost 2 bases, J lost 4 bases, and 20 bases stayed unmatched. CDR3 sequence reads: CASGLYPKDPGTGRSDTQYF. CDR3 sequence (DNA): TGTGCTAGTGGTTTGTATCCAAAGGACCCCGGGACAGGAAGGTCAGATACGCAGTATTTT. Full variable domain (outside the CDR3, taken from reference TRBV12-5 and TRBJ2-3): DARVTQTPRHKVTEMGQEVTMRCQPILGHNTVFWYRQTMMQGLELLAYFRNRAPLDDSGMPKDRFSAEMPDATLATLKIQPSEPRDSAVYFCASGLYPKDPGTGRSDTQYFGPGTRLTVL.

This clone turned up a few times. The CDR3 sequence is CASSSAGLGGTGELFF. The DNA of the CDR3 is TGTGCCAGCAGCTCAGCGGGTCTGGGGGGCACCGGGGAGCTGTTTTTT. The rearrangement joins TRBV5-6 to TRBJ2-2, with D possibly being TRBD2 (6 bases). The V end was cut by 3 bases, the J end by 4 bases, with 16 bases between. Germline CDR1 SGHDT, CDR2 YYEEEE. The CDR3 has 16 residues. Based on the CDR3 plus reference TRBV5-6 and TRBJ2-2, the full variable domain is DAGVTQSPTHLIKTRGQQVTLRCSPKSGHDTVSWYQQALGQGPQFIFQYYEEEERQRGNFPDRFSGHQFPNYSSELNVNALLLGDSALYLCASSSAGLGGTGELFFGEGSRLTVL.

The chain links TRBV19 to TRBJ2-1; D not resolved. CDR3 length: 16 amino acids. The ends were cut back, 4 bases at V and 2 bases at J, with 15 bases in the middle. Germline V lookup: CDR1 LNHDA, CDR2 SQIVND (reference sequence). CDR3 DNA sequence: TGTGCCAGTAGTAGCGTCGCGAGTACCCCCTACAATGAGCAGTTCTTC. Its protein product is CASSSVASTPYNEQFF.

This clone appeared a single time. The CDR3 here is CASSLPNRVTEAFF. The DNA of the CDR3 is TGTGCCAGCAGTTTACCAAACAGGGTCACTGAAGCTTTCTTT. The gene calls are TRBV28 and TRBJ1-1, with a weak D call TRBD1 (6 bases). The CDR3 totals 14 residues. V lost 2 bases to trimming and J lost 4 bases, with 11 bases between them. The germline CDR1 and CDR2 sequences are MDHEN and SYDVKM.

The genes are TRBV19 and TRBJ2-2; TRBD2 matches 7 bases. Germline CDR1 is LNHDA and CDR2 is SQIVND (reference sequence). V shed 3 bases and J 4 bases; nucleotides not matched to a gene: 5. This CDR3 spans 15 amino acids. CDR3 loop: CASSMGRVSTGELFF. DNA of the CDR3: TGTGCCAGTAGTATGGGGAGGGTGAGCACCGGGGAGCTGTTTTTT. Variable domain in full (rest from reference TRBV19 and TRBJ2-2): DGGITQSPKYLFRKEGQNVTLSCEQNLNHDAMYWYRQDPGQGLRLIYYSQIVNDFQKGDIAEGYSVSREKKESFPLTVTSAQKNPTAFYLCASSMGRVSTGELFFGEGSRLTVL.

The V call is TRBV11-1, the J call TRBJ2-6; D not certain. Germline V gene lookup returns CDR1 SGHAT and CDR2 FQDESV (reference sequence). The CDR3 totals 15 residues. V was cut by 7 bases and J by 2 bases, with 12 bases left in between. CDR3 nucleotide sequence: TGTGCCAGCACCCCGGTATTGGCTGGGGCCAACGTCCTGACTTTC. Translating it yields CASTPVLAGANVLTF.

This clone has only one observation. The chain couples TRBV7-3 to TRBJ2-1; 14 nucleotides match TRBD2. The J segment lost 7 bases and the V segment lost 1 base, leaving 9 bases of the junction unmatched. CDR3 size: 18 residues. Germline CDR1 reads SGHTA; CDR2 reads FQGTGA. The chain's CDR3 is CASSLIGGLAGGRNEQFF. CDR3 nucleotides: TGTGCCAGCAGCTTAATCGGAGGACTAGCGGGAGGAAGAAATGAGCAGTTCTTC.

The chain links TRBV5-4 to TRBJ2-1; TRBD2 might be the D (5 bases). The CDR3 totals 14 residues. CDR1 is SGHNT, CDR2 YYREEE, per germline (reference sequence). Trimming stripped 4 bases from V and 5 bases from J, with 13 bases between. CDR3 protein: CASSPRGYNNEQFF. CDR3 in DNA: TGTGCCAGCAGCCCAAGAGGGTACAACAATGAGCAGTTCTTC.

The rearrangement joins TRBV12-5 to TRBJ2-3; perhaps TRBD1 as D (5 bases). This CDR3 region has 14 residues. CDR1 is LGHNT, CDR2 FRNRAP, per germline. V shed 2 bases and J shed 0 bases, with 6 bases lying between them. This CDR3 is CASGLQGSTDTQYF. Here the CDR3 DNA reads TGTGCTAGTGGTTTGCAGGGTAGCACAGATACGCAGTATTTT.

The chain is built from TRBV18 and TRBJ2-3, with 8 nucleotides matching TRBD1. Per the germline V gene, CDR1 is KGHSH and CDR2 is LQKENI. The CDR3 is made up of 14 amino acids. V lost 5 bases, J lost 5 bases, and 6 bases stayed unmatched. CDR3 amino acids: CASSAQGARDTQYF. The CDR3 DNA reads TGTGCCAGCTCAGCTCAGGGGGCGAGAGATACGCAGTATTTT.

V is TRBV7-6 and J is TRBJ1-5, with 7 bases fitting TRBD1. The CDR3 spans 15 residues. The V segment lost 1 base and the J segment 2 bases; nucleotides outside the gene matches: 2. The germline V gene has CDR1 SGHVS and CDR2 FNYEAQ. The CDR3 loop reads CASSLEGAGNQPQHF. In DNA, the CDR3 is TGTGCCAGCAGCTTAGAGGGGGCAGGCAATCAGCCCCAGCATTTT.

The V gene is TRBV9, the J gene TRBJ1-1; 7 positions agree with TRBD1. Germline V CDR1 and CDR2: SGDLS, YYNGEE. CDR3 length: 14 amino acids. After removal of 2 bases from V and 2 bases from J, the junction contained 3 bases not matched to a gene. The CDR3 DNA is TGTGCCAGCAGCGTCGACAGGGACAACACTGAAGCTTTCTTT. Translation: CASSVDRDNTEAFF.

The chain is built from TRBV5-8 and TRBJ1-1; D uncertain. The CDR3 extends over 14 amino acids. Per germline, CDR1 SGHTS and CDR2 YDEGEE. Trimming shortened V by 7 bases and J by 10 bases, and 23 bases separated the two germline ends. The CDR3 nucleotides read TGTGCCAGCTGCCACATGGGGTGCCAAGATTCAGCTTTCTTT. This codes for CASCHMGCQDSAFF. Full variable domain (remainder filled in from reference TRBV5-8 and TRBJ1-1): EAGVTQSPTHLIKTRGQQATLRCSPISGHTSVYWYQQALGLGLQFLLWYDEGEERNRGNFPPRFSGRQFPNYSSELNVNALELEDSALYLCASCHMGCQDSAFFGQGTRLTVV.

The rearrangement links TRBV21-1 to TRBJ1-2. TRBV21-1 is recorded as a pseudogene. The CDR3 is made up of 13 amino acids. The CDR3 region has the DNA TGTGCCAGCAGCAAAACAAGGCCCTATGGCTACACCTTC. This translates into CASSKTRPYGYTF.

This clone was picked up a small number of times. The chain combines TRBV11-1 with TRBJ2-3; D not certain. The CDR3 sequence is 13 residues long. Germline V gives CDR1 SGHAT, CDR2 FQDESV (reference sequence). V was cut by 3 bases and J by 1 base, with 5 bases left in between. For the CDR3, the DNA is TGTGCCAGCAGCTTTTTGCGCACAGATACGCAGTATTTT. Its protein is CASSFLRTDTQYF.

CDR3 coding DNA: TGTGCCAGCACCTTAGCTGGGGCCAACGTCCTGACTTTC. It codes for CASTLAGANVLTF. The chain joins TRBV12-3 or TRBV12-4 to TRBJ2-6; no reliable D call. Trimming shortened V by 7 bases and J by 2 bases, and 6 bases separated the two germline ends. The CDR3 is 13 amino acids.

The chain has TRBV7-9 and TRBJ2-7, with TRBD1 matching over 10 bases. V trimming: 0 bases; J trimming: 4 bases; junction bases outside the gene matches: 0. In germline, CDR1 is SEHNR, CDR2 FQNEAQ (reference sequence). The CDR3 consists of 14 residues. CDR3 residues: CASSLAGQGYEQYF. The DNA for the CDR3 is TGTGCCAGCAGCTTAGCGGGACAGGGGTACGAGCAGTACTTC.

This chain uses TRBV6-5 with TRBJ2-6; maybe TRBD1 (5 bases). The ends were cut back, 4 bases at V and 0 bases at J, with 7 bases in the middle. The germline CDR1 and CDR2 sequences are MNHEY and SVGAGI. The CDR3 loop spans 15 amino acids. CDR3 loop: CASSSQGSGANVLTF. The CDR3 DNA reads as TGTGCCAGCAGTTCCCAGGGCTCTGGGGCCAACGTCCTGACTTTC.

The chain recombines TRBV19 with TRBJ2-3; D is perhaps TRBD1 or TRBD2 (6 bases each). CDR3 length: 14 residues. Trimming cost V 6 bases and J 9 bases, with 19 bases left between them. Per germline, CDR1 LNHDA and CDR2 SQIVND (reference sequence). CDR3 DNA sequence: TGTGCCAGTAGCCCGGGGGCGAGTTTTGGGACGCAGTATTTT. Encoded protein: CASSPGASFGTQYF.

The chain has TRBV7-3 and TRBJ2-2, with TRBD2 identical over 7 bases. Germline V gene data show CDR1 as SGHTA and CDR2 as FQGTGA. V lost 5 bases and J lost 6; bases outside the gene matches: 9. This CDR3 region has 15 residues. In DNA, the CDR3 is TGTGCCAGCAGCCCAACCCTAACTAGCGCCGGGGAGCTGTTTTTT. Its protein is CASSPTLTSAGELFF.

This clone was detected only once. The J gene is TRBJ1-5, the V gene TRBV28, with 9 nucleotides matching TRBD1. Trimming at V came to 5 bases and at J to 7 bases, leaving 9 bases not matched to a gene. Germline V gives CDR1 MDHEN, CDR2 SYDVKM. This CDR3 has 15 residues. DNA of the CDR3: TGTGCCAGCAGTGCCACCGGGACAGGGAGGCAGCCCCAGCATTTT. It codes for CASSATGTGRQPQHF. Full variable domain (missing parts from reference TRBV28 and TRBJ1-5): DVKVTQSSRYLVKRTGEKVFLECVQDMDHENMFWYRQDPGLGLRLIYFSYDVKMKEKGDIPEGYSVSREKKERFSLILESASTNQTSMYLCASSATGTGRQPQHFGDGTRLSIL.

The gene calls are TRBV27 and TRBJ1-2; perhaps TRBD1 as D (5 bases). The V gene lost 0 bases and the J gene lost 4 bases, with 12 bases spanning the gap. The V gene's germline CDR1 is MNHEY and CDR2 SMNVEV (reference sequence). This CDR3 is built from 15 residues. The CDR3 region is CASSLSFGAFYGYTF. The CDR3 DNA reads as TGTGCCAGCAGTTTATCCTTCGGGGCGTTCTATGGCTACACCTTC.

In this sample, this clone turned up a few times. The V gene is TRBV19, the J gene TRBJ2-7; TRBD2 matches 9 bases. The CDR3 totals 15 residues. V trimming: 4 bases; J trimming: 0 bases; junction bases outside the gene matches: 4. Germline lookup yields CDR1 LNHDA and CDR2 SQIVND (reference sequence). The CDR3 reads CASSTGLASSYEQYF. The CDR3 nucleotides read TGTGCCAGTAGTACCGGACTAGCGAGCTCCTACGAGCAGTACTTC.